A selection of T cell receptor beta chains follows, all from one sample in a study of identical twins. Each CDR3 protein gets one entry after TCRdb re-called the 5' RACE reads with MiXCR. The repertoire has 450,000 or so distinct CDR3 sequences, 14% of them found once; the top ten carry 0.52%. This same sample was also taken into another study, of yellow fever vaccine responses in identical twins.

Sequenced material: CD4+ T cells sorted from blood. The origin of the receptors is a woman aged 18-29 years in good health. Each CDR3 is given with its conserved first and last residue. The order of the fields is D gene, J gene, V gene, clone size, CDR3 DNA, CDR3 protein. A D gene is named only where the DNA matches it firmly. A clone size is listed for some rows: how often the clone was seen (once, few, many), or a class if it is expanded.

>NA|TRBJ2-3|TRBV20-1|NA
TGCAGTGCGGAACGACTAGAGGATACGCAGTATTTT
CSAERLEDTQYF
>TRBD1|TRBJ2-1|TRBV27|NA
TGTGCCAGCAGTTCGAGACCCCCCGGGACAGGGGGCCGAGATGAGCAGTTCTTC
CASSSRPPGTGGRDEQFF
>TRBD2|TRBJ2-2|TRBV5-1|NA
TGCGCCAGCAGCGCCATACTAGCGGGGGGACCCACCGGGGAGCTGTTTTTT
CASSAILAGGPTGELFF
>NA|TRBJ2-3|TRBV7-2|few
TGTGCCAGCAGCTTAGCGGGCAGGGCAGTTATAGATACGCAGTATTTT
CASSLAGRAVIDTQYF
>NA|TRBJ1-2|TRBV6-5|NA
TGTGCCAGCAGATGGACACATGGCTACACCTTC
CASRWTHGYTF
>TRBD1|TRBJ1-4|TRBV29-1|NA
TGCAGCGGGTGGCAGGGGGATGAAAAACTGTTTTTT
CSGWQGDEKLFF
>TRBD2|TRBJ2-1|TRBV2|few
TGTGCCAGCAGCTATAGCGGGGGGGCCCTCAATGAGCAGTTCTTC
CASSYSGGALNEQFF
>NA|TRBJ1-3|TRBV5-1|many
TGCGCCAGCAGCTTGGACTCCGGACAAAACTCTGGAAACACCATATATTTT
CASSLDSGQNSGNTIYF
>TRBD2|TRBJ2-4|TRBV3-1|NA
TGTGCCAGCAGCCGACGAGTCGCGGGAGGGATGGCCAAAAACATTCAGTACTTC
CASSRRVAGGMAKNIQYF
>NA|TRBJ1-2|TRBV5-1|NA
TGCGCCAGCAGCACGGATGGGCGAATTGTTGATAACTATGGCTACACCTTC
CASSTDGRIVDNYGYTF
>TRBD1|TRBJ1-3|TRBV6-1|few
TGTGCCAGCAGACTGGACAGGGAGGGGTTTGGAAACACCATATATTTT
CASRLDREGFGNTIYF
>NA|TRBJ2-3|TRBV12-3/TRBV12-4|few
TGTGCCAGCAGTTTAAGGTCCCCAGGTACGCAGTATTTT
CASSLRSPGTQYF
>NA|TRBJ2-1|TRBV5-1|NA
TGCGCCAGCAGCTTGGTCCTTTACAATGAGCAGTTCTTC
CASSLVLYNEQFF
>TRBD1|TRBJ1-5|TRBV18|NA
TGTGCCAGCTCGTCACAGGGGGAGGGACAGCCCCAGCATTTT
CASSSQGEGQPQHF
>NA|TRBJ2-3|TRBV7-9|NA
TGTGCCAGCAGCTTAGGAGGGACTGAACTGTCAGATACGCAGTATTTT
CASSLGGTELSDTQYF
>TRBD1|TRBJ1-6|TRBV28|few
TGTGCCAGCAGTGACCAGGGGGCATCCTATAATTCACCCCTCCACTTT
CASSDQGASYNSPLHF
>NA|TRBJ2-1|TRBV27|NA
TGTGCCAGCAGCACACGGCAGTGGACAGAGGGGAGCAATGGGCAGTTCTTC
CASSTRQWTEGSNGQFF
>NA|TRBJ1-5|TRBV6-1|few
TGTGCCAGCAGTGAAGGGCTAGGCCAGCCCCAGCATTTT
CASSEGLGQPQHF
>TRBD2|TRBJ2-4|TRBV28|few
TGTGCCAGCAGCACAGGGACTAGCGGGGGTAACATTCAGTACTTC
CASSTGTSGGNIQYF
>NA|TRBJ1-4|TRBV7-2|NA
TGTGCCAGCAGCTTTCGGGGAAATAATGAAAAACTGTTTTTT
CASSFRGNNEKLFF
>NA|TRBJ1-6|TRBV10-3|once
TGTGCCATCAGTGAGTTACAGGGTGGGTCACCCCTCCACTTT
CAISELQGGSPLHF
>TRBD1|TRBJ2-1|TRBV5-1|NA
TGCGCCAGCAGCTCGCAGGGACAGTGGGAGTTCTTC
CASSSQGQWEFF
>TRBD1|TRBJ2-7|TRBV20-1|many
TGCAGTGCTAGAGGATTGGGACAGGGGGCCTACGAGCAGTACTTC
CSARGLGQGAYEQYF
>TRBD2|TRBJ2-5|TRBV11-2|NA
TGTGCCAGCAGCCGGACTAGCGGGGGGGCTTCCCAAGAGACCCAGTACTTC
CASSRTSGGASQETQYF
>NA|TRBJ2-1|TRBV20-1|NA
TGCAGTGCCATCCCAGTAGCAGCCTACAATGAGCAGTTCTTC
CSAIPVAAYNEQFF
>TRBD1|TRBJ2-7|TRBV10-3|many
TGTGCCATCCGCGAGGCAGGGGGGCAGTACTTC
CAIREAGGQYF
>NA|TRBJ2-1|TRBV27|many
TGTGCCAGCAGTTCCAGCCCACCCGACAATGAGCAGTTCTTC
CASSSSPPDNEQFF
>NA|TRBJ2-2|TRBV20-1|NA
TGCAGTGCTAGAGATCGACAGAACCCAACCGGGGAGCTGTTTTTT
CSARDRQNPTGELFF
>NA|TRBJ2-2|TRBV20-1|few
TGCAGTGCTAGAGACAGGGCCACCGGGGAGCTGTTTTTT
CSARDRATGELFF
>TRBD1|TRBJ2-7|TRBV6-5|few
TGTGCCAGCAGTTACTCGGAGACAGGGTCCCACGAGCAGTACTTC
CASSYSETGSHEQYF
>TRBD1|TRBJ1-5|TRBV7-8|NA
TGTGCCAGCAGCCCGCTGGACAGGGGGCTCAATCAGCCCCAGCATTTT
CASSPLDRGLNQPQHF
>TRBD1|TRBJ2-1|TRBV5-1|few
TGCGCCAGCAGCTTGGTGGCAGGGGGCTGGAATGAGCAGTTCTTC
CASSLVAGGWNEQFF
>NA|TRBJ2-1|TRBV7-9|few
TGTGCCAGCAGCTTTTTACTAGCAGGCGAGCAGTTCTTC
CASSFLLAGEQFF
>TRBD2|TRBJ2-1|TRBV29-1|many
TGCAGCGTTTCTTCGCGGGGGAGCTCCTACAATGAGCAGTTCTTC
CSVSSRGSSYNEQFF
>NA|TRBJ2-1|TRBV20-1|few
TGCAGTGCTGGTGACCCGAGCTCCTACAATGAGCAGTTCTTC
CSAGDPSSYNEQFF
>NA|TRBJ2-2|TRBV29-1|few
TGCAGCTTCCTCGGAGCCACCGGGGAGCTGTTTTTT
CSFLGATGELFF
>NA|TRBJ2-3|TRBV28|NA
TGTGCCAGCGGGGGGCTTCCGTATTTT
CASGGLPYF
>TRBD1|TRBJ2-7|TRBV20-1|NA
TGCAGTGCCACCGGGACAGGTTACTCCTACGAGCAGTACTTC
CSATGTGYSYEQYF
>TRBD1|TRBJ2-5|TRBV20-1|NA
TGCAGTGCTGCGATTACAGGGGAAGAGACCCAGTACTTC
CSAAITGEETQYF
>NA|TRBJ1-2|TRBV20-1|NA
TGCAGTGCTAGGGCCCGCAGGGGCGCTGACGGCTACACCTTC
CSARARRGADGYTF
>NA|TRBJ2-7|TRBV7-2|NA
TGTGCCAGCAGCTTAGACCGCCCCGTGTACGAGCAGTACTTC
CASSLDRPVYEQYF
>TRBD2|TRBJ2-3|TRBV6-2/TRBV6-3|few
TGTGCCAGCAGTCTTCTATTATGGGGGTTGGGAGTAGCGGGGGCTAGCACAGATACGCAGTATTTT
CASSLLLWGLGVAGASTDTQYF
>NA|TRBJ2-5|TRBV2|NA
TGTGCCAGCAATCGGCGCCAAGAGACCCAGTACTTC
CASNRRQETQYF
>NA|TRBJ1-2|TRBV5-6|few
TGTGCCAGCAGCTTGGTTACGGTTTCCCCTGGCTACACCTTC
CASSLVTVSPGYTF
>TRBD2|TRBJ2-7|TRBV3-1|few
TGTGCCAGCAGCCGGAAACTAGCGGGAGGCGCCTACGAGCAGTACTTC
CASSRKLAGGAYEQYF
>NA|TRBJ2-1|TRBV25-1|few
TGTGCCAGCAAGATAGGAAAAAGCTCCTACAATGAGCAGTTCTTC
CASKIGKSSYNEQFF
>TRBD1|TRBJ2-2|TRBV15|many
TGTGCCACCAGCGGGAGGAAGGGACAGGGAGACACCGGGGAGCTGTTTTTT
CATSGRKGQGDTGELFF
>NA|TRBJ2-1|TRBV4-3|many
TGCGCCAGCAGCCAAGATTACGGCCCTACCCATGAGCAGTTCTTC
CASSQDYGPTHEQFF
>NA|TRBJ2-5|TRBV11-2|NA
TGTGCCAGCAGCACCGGATCGGCGTTCCAAGAGACCCAGTACTTC
CASSTGSAFQETQYF
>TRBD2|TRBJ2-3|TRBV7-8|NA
TGTGCCAGCAACACGAGGCGGGGGAGCACAGATACGCAGTATTTT
CASNTRRGSTDTQYF
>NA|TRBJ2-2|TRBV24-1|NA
TGTGCCACCAGTGACCGCCGGGGGCGGGGAGTGAACACCGGGGAGCTGTTTTTT
CATSDRRGRGVNTGELFF
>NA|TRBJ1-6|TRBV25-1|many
TGTGCCAGCAGCGTGGCGGGTTCACCCCTCCACTTT
CASSVAGSPLHF
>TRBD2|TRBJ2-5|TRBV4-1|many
TGCGCCAGCAGCCAAGTTAATATGGGTCTAGCGGGGAAAGAGACCCAGTACTTC
CASSQVNMGLAGKETQYF
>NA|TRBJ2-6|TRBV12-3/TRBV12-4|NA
TGTGCCAGCAGTTTACAAGGCGGGGCCTCTGGGGCCAACGTCCTGACTTTC
CASSLQGGASGANVLTF
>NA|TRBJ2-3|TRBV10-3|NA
TGTGCCATCAGTGAGTCGAGGGGACTTAGAGGCACAGATACGCAGTATTTT
CAISESRGLRGTDTQYF
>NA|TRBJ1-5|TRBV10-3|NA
TGTGCCATCAGTGAACAGGGATACGGGAATCAGCCCCAGCATTTT
CAISEQGYGNQPQHF
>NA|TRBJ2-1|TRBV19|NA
TGTGCCAGTAGTCCGAACCTGGGACAATCCTACAATGAGCAGTTCTTC
CASSPNLGQSYNEQFF